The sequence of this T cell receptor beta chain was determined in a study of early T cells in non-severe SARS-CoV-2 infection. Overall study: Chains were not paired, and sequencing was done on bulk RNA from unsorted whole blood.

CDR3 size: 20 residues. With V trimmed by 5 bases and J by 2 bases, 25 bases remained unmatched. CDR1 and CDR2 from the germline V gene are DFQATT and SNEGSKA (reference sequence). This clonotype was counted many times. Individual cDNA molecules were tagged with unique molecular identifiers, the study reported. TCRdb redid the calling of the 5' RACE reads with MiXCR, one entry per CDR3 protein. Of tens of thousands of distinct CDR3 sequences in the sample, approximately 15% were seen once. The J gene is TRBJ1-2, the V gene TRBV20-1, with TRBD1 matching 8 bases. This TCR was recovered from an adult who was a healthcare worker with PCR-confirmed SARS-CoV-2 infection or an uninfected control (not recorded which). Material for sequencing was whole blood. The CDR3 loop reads CSARTPRLTGTGSSNYGYTF. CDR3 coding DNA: TGCAGTGCTCGCACCCCTCGTTTGACCGGGACAGGTAGTTCAAACTATGGCTACACCTTC.